This TCR beta chain is drawn from a study of blood T cells in healthy people across ages. Findings and caveats of the study: Correlation between TCR beta diversity and naive T cell percentage was strong. Estimates based on one million T cells were treated as lower bounds. Diversity was higher, and naive CD4+ cells more numerous, in long-lived donors than in aged donors.

Comment on this clonotype: Its target is unknown.

Between the trimmed V and J ends, which lost 4 bases and 1 base, there was a span of 10 bases. The CDR3 has 13 residues. Germline lookup yields CDR1 SQVTM and CDR2 ANQGSEA. They isolated at least 6 million PBMCs from each sample. Together with a sample-barcoded 5' primer, a J-beta primer mix was included in a second PCR lasting about 6 to 11 cycles. TCRdb independently ran MiXCR on the 5' RACE reads; one entry per CDR3 protein. The profile shows about 1,400,000 distinct CDR3 sequences, 42% of them singletons. Sequenced: blood. The sequence was obtained from a woman between 18 and 29 years old in good health. The chain recombines TRBV29-1 with TRBJ1-1, with a weak D call TRBD1 (6 bases). As DNA, the CDR3 is TGCAGCGTTGCCCAGGGGACGAACACTGAAGCTTTCTTT. Amino acid sequence: CSVAQGTNTEAFF.